This paragraph reports one T cell receptor (beta chain). No antigen is known for it. The data were taken from a study of cytomegalovirus exposure and HLA in healthy donors. V lost 0 bases and J 0 bases, leaving 9 bases between the germline ends. CDR1 is MNHNY, CDR2 SVGAGI, per germline (reference sequence). This CDR3 has 16 residues. Both 60 Vbeta primers and 13 Jbeta primers went into the PCR. Clones were sequenced by immunoSEQ multiplex PCR, and TCRdb holds only the in-frame ones, with some missing. Among 120,000 to 150,000 clones listed, roughly 65% were seen once. Study conclusions and caveats: Later work showed greater clonal expansion in HLA-associated TCR beta chains than in equally common others. Follow-up analysis later connected one missense variant in DCLRE1C with trimming of TCR beta V- and J-genes.

The V call is TRBV6-6, the J call TRBJ1-5; D uncertain. The sample was PBMCs. The source of this sequence is a man between 60 and 75 years old in good health and CMV-seronegative. The CDR3 region has the DNA TGTGCCAGCAGTTACTCGCCGGTAATTAGCAATCAGCCCCAGCATTTT. Amino acids: CASSYSPVISNQPQHF.